This T cell receptor (beta chain) was identified in a study of T cells after yellow fever vaccination. Study-wide points: Most clones from primary vaccination were detected again post-booster (approximately 97% CD4, 88% CD8).

To note about this clonotype: Antigen specificity is unknown.

With 10 bases removed from V and 10 bases from J, the gap between germline ends came to 10 bases. Germline V gene sequence: CDR1 LNHDA, CDR2 SQIVND (reference sequence). The CDR3 is 9 amino acids. TCRdb re-called the 5' RACE reads through MiXCR, storing one row per CDR3 protein. The sample lists more than 250,000 distinct CDR3 sequences; around 7% were seen once. This chain joins TRBV19 and TRBJ1-1; perhaps TRBD1 as D (5 bases). The clonotype originates from a man younger than 30 who received the YFV17D yellow fever vaccine. The starting material was PBMCs, obtained roughly 47 days after the first yellow fever vaccination. In DNA form, the CDR3 reads TGTGCCACGATTGGGGGAGCTTTCTTT. It codes for CATIGGAFF.